A single sample gave rise to the 19 T cell receptor beta chains below, sequenced in a study of shared T cell receptors in the human thymus. Using immunoSEQ multiplex PCR, the repertoire was profiled, and TCRdb retains in-frame clones only, with some absent. The sample yields 600,000 or so clones, about 90% seen once. A further study also used this sample, focusing on human thymus T cells.

The material sequenced was thymocytes. The origin of the receptors is a boy in the first two years of life with a congenital heart defect.

The chain links TRBV10-3 to TRBJ1-5; a weak D match, TRBD1 (5 bases). CDR3 size: 16 residues. Trimming took 0 bases from V and 2 from J, leaving 11 bases between them. Germline V gives CDR1 ENHRY, CDR2 SYGVKD. As DNA, the CDR3 is TGTGCCATCAGTGAGTCCCCAGGGTACGGCAATCAGCCCCAGCATTTT. Its protein is CAISESPGYGNQPQHF.

The genes are TRBV25-1 and TRBJ1-1; no firm D call. The V gene lost 2 bases and the J gene lost 4 bases, with 17 bases spanning the gap. From germline, CDR1 is MGHDK and CDR2 SYGVNS. CDR3 size: 16 residues. CDR3 sequence reads: CASSEGGWVLGTEAFF. CDR3 nucleotide sequence: TGTGCCAGCAGTGAAGGCGGTTGGGTATTGGGCACTGAAGCTTTCTTT.

The CDR3 loop reads CASSLGVGYTF. CDR3 in DNA: TGTGCCAGCAGCCTAGGGGTTGGCTACACCTTC. The chain is built from TRBV28 and TRBJ1-2; tentative D call: TRBD1 (5 bases). The CDR3 length is 11 residues. The germline gives CDR1 MDHEN, CDR2 SYDVKM. V lost 6 bases, J lost 7 bases, and 9 bases lay in between.

CDR3 bases: TGTGCCAGTAGTATACGGTTGGTTAGCGGGAAGACCTACAATGAGCAGTTCTTC. Encoded protein: CASSIRLVSGKTYNEQFF. This chain links TRBV19 with TRBJ2-1; TRBD2 agrees at 8 bases. With 2 bases clipped from V and 2 bases from J, the junction kept 11 bases outside the gene matches. CDR3 length: 18 residues. Germline CDR1 reads LNHDA; CDR2 reads SQIVND (reference sequence).

The rearrangement uses TRBV5-5 and TRBJ1-5; D is undetermined. Trimming removed 4 bases at V and 0 bases at J, with 14 bases between. This CDR3 is built from 16 residues. Looked up from germline, CDR1 is SGHKS and CDR2 is YYEKEE (reference sequence). The CDR3 bases are TGTGCCAGCAGCCCTATGTACAGTTATAGCAATCAGCCCCAGCATTTT. It encodes CASSPMYSYSNQPQHF.

The V call is TRBV7-9, the J call TRBJ2-7, with D perhaps matching TRBD1 (6 bases). Germline values: CDR1 SEHNR, CDR2 FQNEAQ (reference sequence). The CDR3 contains 18 residues. V lost 4 bases to trimming and J lost 9 bases, with 31 bases between them. CDR3 loop: CASSSKRTSKGVVQVQYF. Here the CDR3 DNA reads TGTGCCAGCAGCTCAAAAAGAACAAGCAAGGGGGTGGTCCAAGTGCAGTACTTC. The variable domain in full, with the rest retrieved from reference TRBV7-9 and TRBJ2-7, is DTGVSQNPRHKITKRGQNVTFRCDPISEHNRLYWYRQTLGQGPEFLTYFQNEAQLEKSRLLSDRFSAERPKGSFSTLEIQRTEQGDSAMYLCASSSKRTSKGVVQVQYFGPGTRLTVT.

The V and J genes are TRBV28 and TRBJ2-3, with 9 bases aligning to TRBD2. Trimming removed 5 bases from V and 8 bases from J; junction bases left unmatched: 14. This CDR3 spans 16 amino acids. From germline, CDR1 is MDHEN and CDR2 SYDVKM. CDR3 DNA sequence: TGTGCCAGCAGTCGCCGTGCGGCGGGGGGGCCTCGTACGCAGTATTTT. Protein: CASSRRAAGGPRTQYF. Looking up the rest from reference TRBV28 and TRBJ2-3 gives the full variable domain: DVKVTQSSRYLVKRTGEKVFLECVQDMDHENMFWYRQDPGLGLRLIYFSYDVKMKEKGDIPEGYSVSREKKERFSLILESASTNQTSMYLCASSRRAAGGPRTQYFGPGTRLTVL.

The chain recombines TRBV4-1 with TRBJ2-5, with TRBD1 matching 9 bases. The CDR3 is 14 amino acids. V shed 6 bases, J shed 5 bases, and the junction held 7 bases outside the gene matches. Germline loops: CDR1 MGHRA, CDR2 YSYEKL. CDR3 in amino acids: CASSHRGRGETQYF. In DNA form, the CDR3 reads TGCGCCAGCAGTCACAGGGGGCGCGGGGAGACCCAGTACTTC.

The chain couples TRBV30 to TRBJ2-5; TRBD1 matches at 7 bases. The CDR3 is 13 amino acids. With 4 bases clipped from V and 6 bases from J, the junction kept 8 bases outside the gene matches. Germline V lookup: CDR1 GTSNPN, CDR2 SVGIG (reference sequence). The CDR3 DNA sequence: TGTGCCTGGAAGACAGGGATTGAGAAGACCCAGTACTTC. As protein: CAWKTGIEKTQYF.

The J gene is TRBJ1-6, the V gene TRBV4-3, with D possibly being TRBD1 (5 bases). The V end lost 8 bases, the J end lost 7 bases, and 18 bases lay between the germline ends. This CDR3 region has 15 residues. The germline V gene has CDR1 LGHNA and CDR2 YSLEER. As DNA, the CDR3 is TGCGCCAGCCGGGGGTGGGGCGAGGTAAATTCACCCCTCCACTTT. Translation: CASRGWGEVNSPLHF.

The chain uses TRBV4-3 and TRBJ2-1; D is possibly TRBD2 (5 bases). The CDR3 loop spans 16 amino acids. Germline assignment: CDR1 LGHNA and CDR2 YSLEER. With 1 base removed from V and 8 bases from J, the gap between germline ends came to 18 bases. This CDR3 is CASSQGTDSRAYEQFF. Here the CDR3 DNA reads TGCGCCAGCAGCCAAGGTACGGACTCCAGAGCATATGAGCAGTTCTTC.

This chain connects TRBV29-1 to TRBJ2-2; TRBD1 is a possible D gene (6 bases). Trimming took 7 bases from V and 6 from J, leaving 12 bases between them. Looked up from germline, CDR1 is SQVTM and CDR2 is ANQGSEA. The CDR3 runs 12 residues. This CDR3 reads CSGETGPGELFF. The CDR3 DNA reads as TGCAGCGGAGAAACAGGGCCCGGGGAGCTGTTTTTT.

A single count supports this clone. The chain is built from TRBV5-5 and TRBJ2-1; no clear D gene. The CDR3 loop spans 14 amino acids. CDR1 and CDR2 from the germline V gene are SGHKS and YYEKEE (reference sequence). V was trimmed by 9 bases and J by 3 bases, leaving 16 bases between them. The CDR3 is CATLPGLDYNEQFF. In nucleotides, the CDR3 is TGTGCCACCCTCCCCGGGTTAGACTACAATGAGCAGTTCTTC.

The chain recombines TRBV19 with TRBJ2-6; 9 bases agree with TRBD1. CDR3 length: 20 residues. With V trimmed by 4 bases and J by 0 bases, 13 bases remained unmatched. From germline, CDR1 is LNHDA and CDR2 SQIVND (reference sequence). The CDR3 is CASSRKPGQGPLSGANVLTF. DNA of the CDR3: TGTGCCAGTAGTAGAAAACCGGGACAGGGTCCCCTCTCTGGGGCCAACGTCCTGACTTTC. Supplemented by reference TRBV19 and TRBJ2-6, the full variable domain reads DGGITQSPKYLFRKEGQNVTLSCEQNLNHDAMYWYRQDPGQGLRLIYYSQIVNDFQKGDIAEGYSVSREKKESFPLTVTSAQKNPTAFYLCASSRKPGQGPLSGANVLTFGAGSRLTVL.

V usage is TRBV28 and J usage is TRBJ1-5, with TRBD1 matching over 9 bases. CDR1 and CDR2 (germline): MDHEN, SYDVKM. V trimming: 5 bases; J trimming: 3 bases; junction bases outside the gene matches: 11. The CDR3 contains 17 residues. CDR3 sequence (DNA): TGTGCCAGCAGTATAGGATCACAGGGGGCCCTCAATCAGCCCCAGCATTTT. It translates to CASSIGSQGALNQPQHF.

This clone was detected once. The rearrangement links TRBV28 to TRBJ1-2; D call uncertain. Germline CDR1 MDHEN, CDR2 SYDVKM. The V gene lost 6 bases and the J gene lost 5 bases, with 22 bases spanning the gap. The CDR3 runs 16 residues. CDR3 DNA: TGTGCCAGCAGCCACCACGGTACCAAAGAATTTTATGGCTACACCTTC. This sequence encodes CASSHHGTKEFYGYTF.

Concerning this clone: The sample carries other DNA sequences with the same CDR3. This chain uses TRBV27 with TRBJ1-5; 8 bases fit TRBD1. This CDR3 region has 14 residues. Germline lookup yields CDR1 MNHEY and CDR2 SMNVEV (reference sequence). V was clipped by 3 bases and J by 7 bases; unmatched bases: 5. The CDR3 bases are TGTGCCAGCAGTTTCGGACAGGGAGGCCAGCCCCAGCATTTT. Protein product: CASSFGQGGQPQHF.

The genes are TRBV11-2 and TRBJ2-7, with 13 bases identical to TRBD2. CDR1 and CDR2 (germline): SGHAT, FQNNGV. The trim removed 4 bases at V and 3 bases at J, leaving 15 bases unmatched. This CDR3 has 19 amino acids. CDR3: CASSSSPSMTSGRIYEQYF. In DNA form, the CDR3 reads TGTGCCAGCAGCTCAAGCCCCTCTATGACTAGCGGGAGGATCTACGAGCAGTACTTC.

The chain combines TRBV6-1 with TRBJ1-1, with 8 nucleotides matching TRBD1. J lost 6 bases, V lost 3 bases, and 3 bases had no gene match. CDR1 and CDR2 (germline): MNHNS, SASEGT. The CDR3 is 13 amino acids. The CDR3: CASSEDREAEAFF. The DNA for the CDR3 is TGTGCCAGCAGTGAGGACAGGGAAGCTGAAGCTTTCTTT.